This T cell receptor (beta chain) emerged from a study of cytomegalovirus exposure and HLA in healthy donors (dated by TCRdb to the late 2010s). Study-wide context: An earlier analysis of several hundred of the donors reported about 300 Gb of sequence data and some 110 million unique TCR beta sequences obtained from about 179 million T cells. An early release that covered about 600 HLA-typed donors contained approximately 300 gigabases of sequencing data and approximately 85 million unique TCR sequences. Among the approximately 400 genotyped donors, roughly 80% belonged to the genetic ancestry cluster associated with self-reported Caucasian donors. The study was designed to test whether signatures of past pathogen exposure could be identified by cataloging public T cell receptors. The T cell repertoires of roughly 660 subjects were profiled by immunosequencing and related to cytomegalovirus serostatus. In addition to the first cohort of several hundred subjects, a separate validation cohort of 100 to 150 different subjects was used. The study combined high-throughput TCR immunosequencing, statistical association of individual TCRs with disease status, and machine learning to predict cytomegalovirus infection status. To study patterns of TCR occurrence, a later analysis re-analyzed previously published TCR beta repertoires from 500 to 850 donors and added high-resolution HLA genotyping. The later analysis used no new phenotypic data to find candidate immune exposures, relying instead on TCR beta sequences and their occurrence across donors. In an earlier analysis of roughly 600 of the donors, high-throughput TCR beta sequencing was used to judge whether each TCR beta V gene segment behaved as functional or pseudogenic. Alongside the repertoire data, information on donor age, sex, ethnicity and CMV serostatus was compiled. A later genetic analysis used genome-wide SNP genotypes for about 65% of the 666 donors, treating that subset as a discovery cohort. All discovery cohort repertoires had been generated using a single sequencing platform. Class I and class II HLA loci were covered by the typing at four-digit resolution. The number of typed donors differed by locus: roughly 620-630 for A, B, C, DRB1 and DQB1; some 500 for DQA1; around 610 for DPA1; and 400 to 480 for DPB1. Roughly 5 DR-DQ haplotypes were treated as single units for association and clustering because of strong linkage in the cohort. Among around 400 genotyped donors of the cohort, an average of around 250,000 unique TCR beta nucleotide sequences was sequenced per donor, of which 15% to 20% were non-productive. Overall study results and their limits: Because counts were too low, about 18 rarely observed V segments, including chromosome 9 orphons, were excluded from the earlier analysis of roughly 580 of the donors. Compared with the roughly 700-donor mean, donors in an Asian-associated ancestry cluster had fewer N-insertions in productive TCRs, according to a later genetic analysis. In a later analysis, 16,951 TCR beta sequences were associated with specific HLA alleles at a false discovery rate of 0.05. When HLA alleles, especially DR and DQ, strongly co-occurred, attributing TCR associations to individual alleles was difficult. According to a later analysis, TCR association rates differed among HLA loci, with DRB1 alleles showing the most associated TCRs and HLA-C alleles showing the fewest. A further reported finding was that TCR beta sequences accurately predicted the HLA-A and HLA-B alleles for most subjects in the first cohort. Linkage disequilibrium might explain the correlated functional status among segregating V segments, but an unknown experimental factor could not be ruled out. A few of the identified cytomegalovirus-associated TCR beta chains were confirmed in vitro to be specific for cytomegalovirus antigens. It was suggested by the authors that the approach could potentially be generalized to other disease states and immunological phenotypes. A later analysis reported that several top co-occurrence clusters appeared linked to parvovirus B19, influenza, CMV and Epstein-Barr virus. The classifier was reported to diagnose cytomegalovirus status with high specificity and sensitivity in both the original and validation cohorts. According to a later analysis, most CMV-associated TCR beta chains appeared to be HLA-restricted, and the HLA associations seemed to be driven largely by CMV exposure. The presence/absence analyses assumed that sequencing depth was roughly uniform across donors, and that assumption may not be true. Because the 87-base-pair reads could not distinguish some IMGT-functional V segments, including TRBV6-2 and TRBV6-3, those segments were excluded. Only TCR beta chains were sequenced in this cohort, and the absence of alpha or paired-chain data limited detectable features. The only immune exposure information available for the cohort was CMV serostatus. In an earlier analysis of a few hundred of the donors, most TCR beta V segments were observed in productive rearrangements about 87% or about 30% of the time, broadly matching IMGT annotations. In the study, some 160 TCR beta chains were listed as associated with cytomegalovirus. Because HLA typing was unavailable for some donors at each locus, only the typed subset was used in association tests. Most TCR sequences were observed very rarely across donors, whereas some public TCRs were present in many individuals. A cluster of highly shared sequence variants was judged likely to be a technical artifact of the sequencing pipeline. In a later analysis, HLA-associated TCR beta chains were found to be more clonally expanded and to have lower generation probabilities than equally common non-associated chains. In a later genetic analysis, a missense DCLRE1C variant was associated with V-gene and J-gene trimming of TCR beta chains, and the association was replicated in an independent cohort.

The library was produced with the immunoSEQ multiplex PCR assay. For the multiplex PCR, a mixture combining 60 forward primers for TCR Vbeta segments and 13 reverse primers for TCR Jbeta segments was used. The CDR3 region of rearranged TCR beta genes was amplified from genomic DNA with a multiplex PCR assay. The Illumina HiSeq System was used to sequence the amplified TCR beta libraries as 87-base-pair reads. Per the authors' processing: In a later analysis, tens of millions of unique TCR beta chains were counted across the approximately 620 repertoires, and roughly 11 million of these chains were shared by at least two donors. Raw reads were error-corrected and collapsed into unique sequences with a nearest-neighbor algorithm that merged closely related sequences to remove PCR and sequencing errors. CDR3 sequences were aligned to IMGT reference sequences to assign V, D and J gene segments. For a sequence to be retained, a match of at least six nucleotides to both a V gene segment and a J gene segment was required. Rearrangements were classified as productive when the CDR3 lacked stop codons and remained in frame with V and J, and all other rearrangements were classified as non-productive. Following IMGT convention, CDR3 was defined as the stretch from the second conserved V-encoded cysteine to the conserved J-encoded phenylalanine. Sequences without an unambiguous match to a single V gene segment were excluded from the earlier analysis of about 640 of the donors. In an earlier analysis of several hundred of the donors, a V segment was called functional when productive rearrangements were above 56.7%, and segregating when the standard deviation between donors exceeded 5%. To diagnose cytomegalovirus status from the catalog of TCR beta chain sequences, a statistical classification framework was built. In a later analysis, TCR nucleotide sequences were compared against IMGT/GENE-DB human TR gene sequences so that V and J genes could be assigned. A later analysis assigned CDR3 sequences and most-parsimonious VDJ recombination scenarios with the TCRdist pipeline. In a later analysis, each TCR beta chain was defined by its CDR3 amino acid sequence together with its V-gene family, and reads without a unique V-gene family were excluded. In a later analysis, 500 to 650 highly shared, low-generation-probability nucleotide sequences were removed to address suspected cross-contamination and a sequencing artifact. For each public chain, a later analysis derived a clonal expansion index from normalized ranks of inferred template counts within each repertoire. In a later analysis, generation probabilities were computed with a VDJ recombination model fitted to out-of-frame rearrangements, and the resulting probabilities were checked against IGoR. Hypergeometric tests were used in a later analysis to score TCR-TCR, TCR-HLA and TCR-CMV co-occurrence, with a repertoire-size bias correction applied to the TCR pairs. To estimate false discovery rates, a later analysis permuted the HLA or CMV assignments 20 times. A later analysis grouped co-occurring TCRs with DBSCAN, adding TCRdist sequence similarity when clustering within HLA-allele-positive subsets. Co-occurrence clustering excluded repertoires with fewer than 30,000 or more than 120,000 public chains, plus five with anomalous nucleotide sharing. TCRdb limited this immuneACCESS table to in-frame rearrangements with V and J called. A share of clones is missing; checked studies link under half to unresolved V genes, and the rest is unexplained. Clone size and the V and J calls come from that table; the DNA yielded D and trimming. The sample records about 130,000 clones, 83% of which are singletons. The ten largest make up more than 3.5% of the sample.

In total, approximately 690 healthy bone marrow donors made up the cohort. All cohort members were sampled while nominally healthy, although unrecorded immune exposures were likely present. The donor was CMV seropositive and belonged to the group of 250 to 350 seropositive cohort members. Every donor gave a peripheral blood sample, and the peripheral blood mononuclear cells from that sample were used for TCR beta sequencing. The Qiagen DNeasy Blood Extraction Kit was used to extract genomic DNA from the blood cell samples. Trimming accounts for 2 bases at V and 3 bases at J, while the number of junction bases matched to no gene is 4. CDR1 and CDR2 are drawn from the germline V gene: MNHEY, SVGAGI. From its cysteine to its phenylalanine, the CDR3 spans 16 amino acids. Of all the DNA, just the CDR3 is kept, 48 bases in frame from base 1. As for this clone: What antigen it recognizes has not been identified. Within one base of it there is no much larger clone, and no base qualities were kept.

Sequenced material: PBMCs. This clonotype was sampled from a woman aged 40-49 years in good health and CMV-seropositive. The chain uses TRBV6-5 and TRBJ2-2, with 9 bases in between that match TRBD1. The DNA reads TGTGCCAGCAGTTACGGTGACAGGGGGGACACCGGGGAGCTGTTTTTT. Its product reads: CASSYGDRGDTGELFF.